A selection of T cell receptor beta chains follows, all from one sample in a study of identical twins. Using its own MiXCR run on the 5' RACE reads, TCRdb lists one record per CDR3 protein. This table has around 1.7 million distinct CDR3 sequences, less than 35% appearing once. Sequencing was carried out using cord blood. The receptors stem from a newborn girl in good health. Both conserved end residues are part of each CDR3. D genes are given only for firm matches. Expanded clones are given a class, and other clones once, few, many or no size at all.

clone size	V gene	J gene	D gene	CDR3 protein	CDR3 DNA
.	TRBV19	TRBJ2-1	.	CASSIPWRHGNEQFF	TGTGCCAGTAGTATCCCATGGAGACATGGCAATGAGCAGTTCTTC
.	TRBV12-3/TRBV12-4	TRBJ2-7	TRBD1	CASTLQGAVYEQYF	TGTGCCAGCACCTTACAGGGGGCGGTGTACGAGCAGTACTTC
few	TRBV27	TRBJ2-1	TRBD2	CASSFEASGNNEQFF	TGTGCCAGCAGTTTTGAGGCTAGCGGTAACAATGAGCAGTTCTTC
.	TRBV13	TRBJ1-1	.	CASSLGTAREAFF	TGTGCCAGCAGCTTAGGGACAGCGAGGGAAGCTTTCTTT
many	TRBV12-3/TRBV12-4	TRBJ2-3	.	CASSPKRADTQYF	TGTGCCAGCAGTCCGAAGCGGGCAGATACGCAGTATTTT
few	TRBV7-2	TRBJ2-3	TRBD2	CASSLSVSGRADTQYF	TGTGCCAGCAGCTTAAGTGTTAGCGGGAGAGCAGATACGCAGTATTTT
.	TRBV10-3	TRBJ2-5	.	CAISESTAGFQETQYF	TGTGCCATCAGTGAGTCGACTGCAGGATTCCAAGAGACCCAGTACTTC
.	TRBV11-2	TRBJ2-1	TRBD2	CASSLVWGGTRAYNEQFF	TGTGCCAGCAGCTTAGTGTGGGGCGGGACTAGGGCCTACAATGAGCAGTTCTTC
.	TRBV4-1	TRBJ2-1	.	CASSQRTGGPLNEQFF	TGCGCCAGCAGCCAACGGACGGGGGGCCCCCTCAATGAGCAGTTCTTC
.	TRBV27	TRBJ1-1	.	CASSLNPGVAEAFF	TGTGCCAGCAGTTTAAATCCAGGGGTGGCTGAAGCTTTCTTT
few	TRBV5-1	TRBJ1-1	.	CASSYPFKNTEAFF	TGCGCCAGCAGCTACCCCTTCAAGAACACTGAAGCTTTCTTT
.	TRBV20-1	TRBJ2-1	.	CSTHRYNEQFF	TGCAGTACTCACAGGTACAATGAGCAGTTCTTC